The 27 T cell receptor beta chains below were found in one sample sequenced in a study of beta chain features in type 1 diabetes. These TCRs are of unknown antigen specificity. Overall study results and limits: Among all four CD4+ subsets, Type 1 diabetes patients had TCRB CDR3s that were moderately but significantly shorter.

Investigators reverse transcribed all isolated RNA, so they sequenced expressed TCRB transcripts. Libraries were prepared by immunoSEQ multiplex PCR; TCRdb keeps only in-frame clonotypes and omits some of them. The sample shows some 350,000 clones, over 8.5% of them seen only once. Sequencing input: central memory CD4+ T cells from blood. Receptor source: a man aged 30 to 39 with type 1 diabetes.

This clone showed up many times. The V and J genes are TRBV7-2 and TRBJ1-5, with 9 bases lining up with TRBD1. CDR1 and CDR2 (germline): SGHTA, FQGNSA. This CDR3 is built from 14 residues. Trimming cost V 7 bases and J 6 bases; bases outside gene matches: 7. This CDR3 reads CASTSGQGRQPQHF. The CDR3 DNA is TGTGCCAGCACCTCAGGACAGGGGCGTCAGCCCCAGCATTTT.

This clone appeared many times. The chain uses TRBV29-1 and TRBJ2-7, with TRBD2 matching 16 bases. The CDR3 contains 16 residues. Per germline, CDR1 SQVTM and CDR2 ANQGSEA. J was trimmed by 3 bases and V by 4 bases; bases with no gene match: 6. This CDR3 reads CSVGMGLAGGRYEQYF. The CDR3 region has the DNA TGCAGCGTTGGGATGGGACTAGCGGGAGGGCGCTACGAGCAGTACTTC.

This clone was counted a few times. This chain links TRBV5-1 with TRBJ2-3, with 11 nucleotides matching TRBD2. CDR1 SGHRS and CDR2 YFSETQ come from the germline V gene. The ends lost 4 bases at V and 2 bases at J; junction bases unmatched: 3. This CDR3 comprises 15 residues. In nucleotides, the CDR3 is TGCGCCAGCAGCCTTAGCGGGAGGGACACAGATACGCAGTATTTT. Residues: CASSLSGRDTDTQYF.

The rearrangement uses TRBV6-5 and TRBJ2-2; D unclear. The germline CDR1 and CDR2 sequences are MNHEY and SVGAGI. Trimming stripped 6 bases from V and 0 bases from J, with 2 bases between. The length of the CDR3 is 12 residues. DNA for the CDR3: TGTGCCAGCAGGTCGAACACCGGGGAGCTGTTTTTT. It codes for CASRSNTGELFF.

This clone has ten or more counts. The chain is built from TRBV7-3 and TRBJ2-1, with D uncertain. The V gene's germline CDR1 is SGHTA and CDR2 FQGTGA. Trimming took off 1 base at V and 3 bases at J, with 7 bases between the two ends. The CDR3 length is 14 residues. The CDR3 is CASSLSGSYNEQFF. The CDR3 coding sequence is TGTGCCAGCAGCTTAAGTGGTAGCTACAATGAGCAGTTCTTC.

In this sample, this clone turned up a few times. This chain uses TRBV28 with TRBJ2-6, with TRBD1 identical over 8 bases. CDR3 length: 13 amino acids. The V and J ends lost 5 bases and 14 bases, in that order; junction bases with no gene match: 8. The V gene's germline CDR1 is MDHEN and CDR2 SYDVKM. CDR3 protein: CASSPLQGGILTF. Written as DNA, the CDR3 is TGTGCCAGCAGTCCGTTACAGGGGGGAATCCTGACTTTC.

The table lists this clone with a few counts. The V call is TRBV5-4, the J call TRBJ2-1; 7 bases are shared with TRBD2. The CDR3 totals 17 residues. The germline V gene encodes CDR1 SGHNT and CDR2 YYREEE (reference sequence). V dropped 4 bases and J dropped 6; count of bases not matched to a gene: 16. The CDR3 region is CASSHPEWEGRVNEQFF. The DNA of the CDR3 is TGTGCCAGCAGCCACCCAGAGTGGGAGGGCCGAGTCAATGAGCAGTTCTTC.

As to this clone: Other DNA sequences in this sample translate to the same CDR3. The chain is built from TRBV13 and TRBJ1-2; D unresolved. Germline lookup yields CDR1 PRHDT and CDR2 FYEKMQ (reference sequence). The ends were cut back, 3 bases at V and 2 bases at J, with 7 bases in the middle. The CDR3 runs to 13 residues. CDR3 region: CASSLSRNYGYTF. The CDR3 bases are TGTGCCAGCAGCTTGAGTAGGAACTATGGCTACACCTTC.

CDR3 in amino acids: CASSLVANTGELFF. Written as DNA, the CDR3 is TGTGCCAGCAGCTTGGTTGCGAACACCGGGGAGCTGTTTTTT. The chain joins TRBV4-2 to TRBJ2-2; D call uncertain. V lost 5 bases to trimming and J lost 0 bases, with 7 bases between them. Germline-derived CDR1 and CDR2 are LGHNA and YNFKEQ. The CDR3 consists of 14 residues.

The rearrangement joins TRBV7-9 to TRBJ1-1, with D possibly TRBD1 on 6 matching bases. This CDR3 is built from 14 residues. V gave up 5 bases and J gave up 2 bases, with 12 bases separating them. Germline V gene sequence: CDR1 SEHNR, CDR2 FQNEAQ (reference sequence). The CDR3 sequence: CASSPGAANTEAFF. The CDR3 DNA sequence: TGTGCCAGCAGCCCGGGGGCGGCAAACACTGAAGCTTTCTTT.

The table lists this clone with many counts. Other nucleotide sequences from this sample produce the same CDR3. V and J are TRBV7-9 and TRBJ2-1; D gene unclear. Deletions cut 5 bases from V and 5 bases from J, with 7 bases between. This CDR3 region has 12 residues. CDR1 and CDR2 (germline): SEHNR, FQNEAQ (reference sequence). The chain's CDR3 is CASSPRDNEQFF. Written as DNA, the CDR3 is TGTGCCAGCAGCCCCCGGGACAATGAGCAGTTCTTC.

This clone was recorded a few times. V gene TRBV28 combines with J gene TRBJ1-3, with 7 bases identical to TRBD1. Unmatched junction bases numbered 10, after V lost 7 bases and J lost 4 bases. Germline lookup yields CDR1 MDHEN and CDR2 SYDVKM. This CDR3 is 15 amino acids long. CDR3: CASKEAGTDGNTIYF. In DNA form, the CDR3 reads TGTGCCAGCAAAGAAGCTGGGACAGACGGAAACACCATATATTTT.

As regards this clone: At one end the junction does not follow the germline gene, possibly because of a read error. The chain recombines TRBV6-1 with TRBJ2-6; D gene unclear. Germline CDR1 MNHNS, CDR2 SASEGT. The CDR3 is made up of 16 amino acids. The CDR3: CAISELVGTGANVLTF. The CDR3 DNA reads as TGTGCCATCAGTGAGCTTGTAGGAACTGGGGCCAACGTCCTGACTTTC.

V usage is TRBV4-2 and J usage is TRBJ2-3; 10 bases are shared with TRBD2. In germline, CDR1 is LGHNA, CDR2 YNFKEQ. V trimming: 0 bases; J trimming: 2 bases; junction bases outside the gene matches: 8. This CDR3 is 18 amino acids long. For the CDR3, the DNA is TGTGCCAGCAGCCAAGATATTCGTCTAGCGGGAGACACAGATACGCAGTATTTT. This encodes CASSQDIRLAGDTDTQYF.

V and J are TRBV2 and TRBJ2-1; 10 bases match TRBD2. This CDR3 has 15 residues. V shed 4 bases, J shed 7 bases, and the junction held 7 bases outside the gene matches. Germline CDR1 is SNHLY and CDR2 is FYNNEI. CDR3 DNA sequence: TGTGCCAGCAGTGGAACTAGCGGGAATGGTAATGAGCAGTTCTTC. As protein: CASSGTSGNGNEQFF.

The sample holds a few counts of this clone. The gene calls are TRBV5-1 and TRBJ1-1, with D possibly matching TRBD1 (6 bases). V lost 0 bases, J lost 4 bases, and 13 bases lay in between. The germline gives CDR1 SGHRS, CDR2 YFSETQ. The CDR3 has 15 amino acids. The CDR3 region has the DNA TGCGCCAGCAGCTTGGTTGGGGGGCGCAGCACTGAAGCTTTCTTT. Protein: CASSLVGGRSTEAFF.

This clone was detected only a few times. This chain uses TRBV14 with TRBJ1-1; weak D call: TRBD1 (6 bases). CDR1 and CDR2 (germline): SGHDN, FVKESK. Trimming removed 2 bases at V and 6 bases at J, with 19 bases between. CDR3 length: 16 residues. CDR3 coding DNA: TGTGCCAGCAGCCAATTTGGTCAGGGGACGAGGGCTGAAGCTTTCTTT. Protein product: CASSQFGQGTRAEAFF.

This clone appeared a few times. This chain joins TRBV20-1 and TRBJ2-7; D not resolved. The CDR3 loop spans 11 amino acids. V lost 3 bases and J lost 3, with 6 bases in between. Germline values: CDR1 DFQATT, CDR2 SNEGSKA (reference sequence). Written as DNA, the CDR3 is TGCAGTGCTAGTATTCACTACGAGCAGTACTTC. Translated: CSASIHYEQYF.

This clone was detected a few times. This chain's CDR3 is CASSWDSRYNEQFF. DNA for the CDR3: TGTGCCAGCAGTTGGGACTCCCGGTACAATGAGCAGTTCTTC. V gene TRBV27 combines with J gene TRBJ2-1; TRBD2 might be the D (6 bases). Trimming removed 4 bases at V and 4 bases at J, with 11 bases between. Germline V gene lookup returns CDR1 MNHEY and CDR2 SMNVEV (reference sequence). The CDR3 loop spans 14 amino acids.

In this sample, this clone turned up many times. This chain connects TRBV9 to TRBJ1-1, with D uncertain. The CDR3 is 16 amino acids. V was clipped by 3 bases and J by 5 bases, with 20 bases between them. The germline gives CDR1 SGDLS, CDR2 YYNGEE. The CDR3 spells CASSGGDYTRMTEAFF. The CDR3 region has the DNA TGTGCCAGCAGCGGGGGAGACTATACCCGGATGACTGAAGCTTTCTTT.

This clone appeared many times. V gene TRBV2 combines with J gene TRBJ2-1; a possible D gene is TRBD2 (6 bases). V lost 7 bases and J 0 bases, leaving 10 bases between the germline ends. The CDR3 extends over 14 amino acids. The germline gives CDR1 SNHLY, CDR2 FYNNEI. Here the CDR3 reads CASKAGSSYNEQFF. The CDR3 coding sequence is TGTGCCAGCAAGGCGGGGAGCTCCTACAATGAGCAGTTCTTC.

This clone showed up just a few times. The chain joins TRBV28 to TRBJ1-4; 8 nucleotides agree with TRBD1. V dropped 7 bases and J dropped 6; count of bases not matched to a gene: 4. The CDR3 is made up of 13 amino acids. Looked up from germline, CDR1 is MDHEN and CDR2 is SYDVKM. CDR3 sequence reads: CASTGQGYEKLFF. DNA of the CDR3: TGTGCCAGCACAGGACAGGGATATGAAAAACTGTTTTTT. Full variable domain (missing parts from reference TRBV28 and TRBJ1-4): DVKVTQSSRYLVKRTGEKVFLECVQDMDHENMFWYRQDPGLGLRLIYFSYDVKMKEKGDIPEGYSVSREKKERFSLILESASTNQTSMYLCASTGQGYEKLFFGSGTQLSVL.

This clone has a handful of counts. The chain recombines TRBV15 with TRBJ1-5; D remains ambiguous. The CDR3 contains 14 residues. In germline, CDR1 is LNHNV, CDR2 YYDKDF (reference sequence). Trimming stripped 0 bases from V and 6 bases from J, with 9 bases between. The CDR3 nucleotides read TGTGCCACCAGCAGAGATGGGTTTGGTCAGCCCCAGCATTTT. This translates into CATSRDGFGQPQHF.

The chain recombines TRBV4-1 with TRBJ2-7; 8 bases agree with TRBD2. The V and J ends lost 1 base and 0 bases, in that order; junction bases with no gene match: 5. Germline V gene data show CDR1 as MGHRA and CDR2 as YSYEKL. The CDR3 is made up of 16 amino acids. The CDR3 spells CASSQGTSGSSYEQYF. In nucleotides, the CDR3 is TGCGCCAGCAGCCAAGGCACTAGCGGTAGCTCCTACGAGCAGTACTTC.

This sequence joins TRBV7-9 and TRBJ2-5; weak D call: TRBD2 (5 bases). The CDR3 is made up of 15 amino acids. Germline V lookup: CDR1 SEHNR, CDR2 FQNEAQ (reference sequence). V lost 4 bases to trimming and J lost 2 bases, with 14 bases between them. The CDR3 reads CASSWGESHQETQYF. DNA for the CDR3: TGTGCCAGCAGCTGGGGAGAATCCCATCAAGAGACCCAGTACTTC.

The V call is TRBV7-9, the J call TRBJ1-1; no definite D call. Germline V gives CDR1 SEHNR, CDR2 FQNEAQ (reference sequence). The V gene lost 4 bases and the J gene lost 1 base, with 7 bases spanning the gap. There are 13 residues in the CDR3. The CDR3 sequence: CASSSPTNTEAFF. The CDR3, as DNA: TGTGCCAGCAGCTCGCCCACGAACACTGAAGCTTTCTTT.

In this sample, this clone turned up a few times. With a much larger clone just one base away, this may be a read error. CDR3 in DNA: TGTGCCAGCAGCCGAACAGTGAATTCGAACACCGGGGAGCTGTTTTTT. Translation gives CASSRTVNSNTGELFF. The chain joins TRBV7-9 to TRBJ2-2, with no clear D. V was cut by 5 bases and J by 0 bases, with 13 bases left in between. Germline V gene sequence: CDR1 SEHNR, CDR2 FQNEAQ (reference sequence). The CDR3 is 16 residues long.